This T cell receptor (beta chain) came from a study of T-cell memory formation after mild COVID-19. Trimming pared 0 bases from V and 4 bases from J, leaving 8 bases between. Germline V gene data show CDR1 as SGDLS and CDR2 as YYNGEE. This CDR3 is 15 amino acids long. MiXCR was run by TCRdb on the 5' RACE reads, yielding one entry per CDR3 protein. The repertoire holds approximately 28,000 distinct CDR3 sequences, more than 10% seen once, with about 15% in the top ten. Ten or more counts support this clonotype. The sequencing sample was made of PBMCs or a T cell subset sorted from them (not recorded which). This sequence joins TRBV9 and TRBJ2-6, with D unclear. The receptor comes from an adult woman who had mild COVID-19 (a few samples of this study predate the infection). Cell type and time point are not known. The CDR3 nucleotides are TGTGCCAGCAGCGTAGCGGCAGCCGGGGCCAACGTCCTGACTTTC. Amino acid sequence: CASSVAAAGANVLTF.